The rows below give T cell receptor beta chains drawn from one sample of a study of T cells in Graves' hyperthyroidism and ophthalmopathy. TCRdb redid the calling of the multiplex PCR reads with MiXCR, one entry per CDR3 protein. In the table there are 300,000 to 400,000 distinct CDR3 sequences, approximately 17% of which are singletons. The specimen sequenced was blood. The receptor source for this set is a man between 18 and 29 years old with Graves' ophthalmopathy. Each CDR3 is given with its conserved first and last residue. The D gene is left open where the match is weak. Clone size, where shown, is once, few, many, or a class for clones that have expanded.

j_gene	v_gene	abundance	d_gene	CDR3nt	CDR3aa
TRBJ1-4	TRBV12-3/TRBV12-4	-	-	TGTGCCAGCACCCTTTTCGGGACTAATGAAAAACTGTTTTTT	CASTLFGTNEKLFF
TRBJ2-5	TRBV28	few	-	TGTGCCAGCAGTCCCATAAAAGAGACCCAGTACTTC	CASSPIKETQYF
TRBJ1-3	TRBV9	few	-	TGTGCCAGCAGCCCCGGGATCGAAGGGACTGGAAACACCATATATTTT	CASSPGIEGTGNTIYF
TRBJ2-7	TRBV6-1	few	-	TGTGCCAGCAGCCGCGTCGACAGCTCCTACGAGCAGTACTTC	CASSRVDSSYEQYF
TRBJ2-5	TRBV13	many	-	TGTGCCAGCAGCTTGGGGAAAGGTTGGACCCAGTACTTC	CASSLGKGWTQYF
TRBJ2-6	TRBV5-1	-	TRBD1	TGCGCCAGCAGCTTGGTTCTTGTTCCGACAGGGGCTGGGGCCAACGTCCTGACTTTC	CASSLVLVPTGAGANVLTF
TRBJ1-1	TRBV6-1	-	TRBD1	TGTGCCAGCAGTTCCCTTACCTCAGGGGGGGCTGAAGCTTTCTTT	CASSSLTSGGAEAFF
TRBJ2-1	TRBV6-2/TRBV6-3	few	-	TGTGCCAGCAGCTGGGACCGGGGAGCCTACAATGAGCAGTTCTTC	CASSWDRGAYNEQFF
TRBJ2-1	TRBV6-1	few	TRBD2	TGTGCCAGCAGTGAAGAGTTTGGCGGGGGGGCTTACAATGAGCAGTTCTTC	CASSEEFGGGAYNEQFF
TRBJ2-5	TRBV28	-	TRBD2	TGTGCCAGCTCCGGACTAGCGGGGGGGCCCATGGAGGAGACCCAGTACTTC	CASSGLAGGPMEETQYF
TRBJ2-5	TRBV12-3/TRBV12-4	-	-	TGTGCCAGCGGCCCGGGGCTAACGGAGACCCAGTACTTC	CASGPGLTETQYF
TRBJ2-7	TRBV7-3	many	TRBD2	TGTGCCAGCAGTCCCACGACGGGGGGGCCCTCCGAGCAGTACTTC	CASSPTTGGPSEQYF
TRBJ2-7	TRBV3-1	few	-	TGTGCCAGCCTTAGTCGAACCTACGAGCAGTACTTC	CASLSRTYEQYF